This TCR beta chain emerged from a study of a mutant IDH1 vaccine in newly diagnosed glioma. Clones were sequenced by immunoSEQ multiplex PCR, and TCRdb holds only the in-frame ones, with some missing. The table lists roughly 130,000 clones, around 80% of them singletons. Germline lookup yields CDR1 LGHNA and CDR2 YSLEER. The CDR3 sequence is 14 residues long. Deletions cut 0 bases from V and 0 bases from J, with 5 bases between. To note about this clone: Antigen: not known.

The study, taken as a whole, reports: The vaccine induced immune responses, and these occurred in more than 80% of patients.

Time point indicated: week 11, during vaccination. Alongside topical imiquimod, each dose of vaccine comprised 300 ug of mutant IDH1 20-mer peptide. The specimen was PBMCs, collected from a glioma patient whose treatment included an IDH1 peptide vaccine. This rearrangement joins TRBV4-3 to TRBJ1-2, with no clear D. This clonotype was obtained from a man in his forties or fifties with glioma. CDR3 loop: CASSQEASNYGYTF. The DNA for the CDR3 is TGCGCCAGCAGCCAAGAAGCATCTAACTATGGCTACACCTTC.